This T cell receptor (beta chain) emerged from a study of naive and memory T cell subsets. Ligated cDNA underwent four rounds of PCR with nested alpha and beta constant region primers and SP2. Alpha and beta constant region primers primed reverse transcription for blood and skin samples. One entry per CDR3 protein, called by TCRdb with MiXCR from the 5' RACE reads. The data show 45,000 to 55,000 distinct CDR3 sequences, approximately 4.5% seen once. Ten or more counts support this clonotype. Antigen specificity is unknown. The ends were cut back, 6 bases at V and 4 bases at J, with 19 bases in the middle. The germline CDR1 and CDR2 sequences are SEHNR and FQNEAQ (reference sequence). This CDR3 comprises 15 residues. Notes on the study in general: This RNA-based method may be sensitive to activation-related transcript changes.

An oligonucleotide containing a UMI was ligated to the 3' end of TCR cDNA. RNA was extracted from 2 to 3 ml of whole blood of healthy adults. Reverse transcription used DNase-treated unsorted total RNA, aiming for about 1 to 1,100 ng. The clonotype comes from a female donor in good health. The chain is built from TRBV7-9 and TRBJ2-7; possibly TRBD2 for D (6 bases). For the CDR3, the DNA is TGTGCCAGCAGGCCGATGGGAGGCGTCGGTTACGAGCAGTACTTC. This codes for CASRPMGGVGYEQYF.